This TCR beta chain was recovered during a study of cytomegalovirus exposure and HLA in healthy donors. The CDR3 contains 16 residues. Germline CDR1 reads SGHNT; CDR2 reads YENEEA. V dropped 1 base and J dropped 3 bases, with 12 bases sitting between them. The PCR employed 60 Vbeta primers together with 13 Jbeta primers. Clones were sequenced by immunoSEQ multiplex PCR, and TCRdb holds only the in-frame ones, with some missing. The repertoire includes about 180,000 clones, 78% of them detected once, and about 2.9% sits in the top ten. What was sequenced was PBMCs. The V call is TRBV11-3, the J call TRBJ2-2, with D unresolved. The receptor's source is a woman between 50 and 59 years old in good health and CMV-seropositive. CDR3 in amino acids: CASSLGSLDDTGELFF. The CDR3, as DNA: TGTGCCAGCAGCTTAGGTTCTCTAGACGACACCGGGGAGCTGTTTTTT.